A single sample is the source of the 25 T cell receptor beta chains below, sequenced in a study of cytomegalovirus exposure and HLA in healthy donors. Both 60 Vbeta primers and 13 Jbeta primers went into the PCR. Profiling relied on immunoSEQ multiplex PCR, and the TCRdb table lists in-frame clones only, not all of them. Listed are 68,000 or so clones; 7.5% falls within the top ten. Sequencing was performed on PBMCs. The receptors were sampled from a female donor in good health and CMV-seropositive.

Remarks on this clone: Additional DNA sequences in this sample encode the identical CDR3. The rearrangement uses TRBV4-3 and TRBJ1-1, with D possibly matching TRBD1 (5 bases). The germline gives CDR1 LGHNA, CDR2 YSLEER. The CDR3 is 13 residues long. V lost 1 base, J lost 10 bases, and 13 bases lay in between. CDR3 nucleotides: TGCGCCAGCAGCCAAGTGGATCGGGGGTCAGCTTTCTTT. Translated: CASSQVDRGSAFF.

The V and J genes are TRBV4-3 and TRBJ2-5; D gene unclear. Germline V lookup: CDR1 LGHNA, CDR2 YSLEER. The germline V and J ends were trimmed by 0 bases and 2 bases, with 13 bases remaining between them. The CDR3 sequence is 16 residues long. The CDR3, as DNA: TGCGCCAGCAGCCAAGATCTCAGTAATCGTCAAGAGACCCAGTACTTC. It yields the protein CASSQDLSNRQETQYF.

V and J are TRBV7-2 and TRBJ2-7, with 7 bases aligning to TRBD1. The V gene's germline CDR1 is SGHTA and CDR2 FQGNSA. Trimming at V came to 5 bases and at J to 3 bases, leaving 16 bases not matched to a gene. This CDR3 comprises 17 residues. In DNA, the CDR3 is TGTGCCAGCAGCCTTAGCCCTCGACAGGGTTCGCGCTACGAGCAGTACTTC. As protein: CASSLSPRQGSRYEQYF.

The chain employs TRBV7-9 and TRBJ1-2, with 7 bases identical to TRBD1. CDR3 length: 15 amino acids. Losses at the gene ends were 1 base for V and 5 bases for J; bases not matched to a gene: 7. Per germline, CDR1 SEHNR and CDR2 FQNEAQ (reference sequence). This CDR3 reads CASSLVTGSEYGYTF. CDR3 nucleotide sequence: TGTGCCAGCAGCTTAGTGACAGGGAGTGAGTATGGCTACACCTTC.

This chain connects TRBV18 to TRBJ2-1, with a tentative D call TRBD1 (7 bases). The V end was cut by 6 bases, the J end by 5 bases, with 17 bases between. Looked up from germline, CDR1 is KGHSH and CDR2 is LQKENI. The CDR3 has 15 residues. The CDR3 DNA reads as TGTGCCAGCTCGGCGGGACAGCGAACCGACAATGAGCAGTTCTTC. The encoded protein is CASSAGQRTDNEQFF.

The genes are TRBV6-1 and TRBJ2-1; no definite D call. Trimming cost V 5 bases and J 7 bases, with 15 bases left between them. CDR3 size: 14 residues. Looked up from germline, CDR1 is MNHNS and CDR2 is SASEGT. The CDR3 reads CASSPFRVRNEQFF. CDR3 DNA: TGTGCCAGCAGTCCTTTCCGTGTGCGGAATGAGCAGTTCTTC.

The chain uses TRBV18 and TRBJ2-7; tentatively, D is TRBD2 (5 bases). The ends were cut back, 4 bases at V and 5 bases at J, with 18 bases in the middle. The length of the CDR3 is 15 residues. Germline assignment: CDR1 KGHSH and CDR2 LQKENI. The CDR3, as DNA: TGTGCCAGCTCACTAATGGACTCACGGGTCCACGAGCAGTACTTC. Protein sequence: CASSLMDSRVHEQYF.

The rearrangement uses TRBV19 and TRBJ1-3; D is undetermined. The CDR3 length is 16 residues. V lost 6 bases and J 0 bases, leaving 15 bases between the germline ends. Germline V CDR1 and CDR2: LNHDA, SQIVND (reference sequence). CDR3 in DNA: TGTGCCAGTAGCCCAACCCTGGTTAGCTCTGGAAACACCATATATTTT. Translated, it gives CASSPTLVSSGNTIYF.

With regard to this clone: Other DNA sequences in the same sample also yield this CDR3. The chain links TRBV4-2 to TRBJ2-5, with D possibly TRBD2 on 5 matching bases. Germline V CDR1 and CDR2: LGHNA, YNFKEQ. The CDR3 is 14 residues long. V shed 0 bases and J shed 2 bases, with 7 bases lying between them. The chain's CDR3 is CASSQDGRQETQYF. The DNA for the CDR3 is TGTGCCAGCAGCCAAGATGGGAGACAAGAGACCCAGTACTTC.

V is TRBV5-8 and J is TRBJ1-1; TRBD1 aligns across 7 bases. V lost 4 bases, J lost 4 bases, and 7 bases stayed unmatched. This CDR3 is 14 amino acids long. Germline V gene data show CDR1 as SGHTS and CDR2 as YDEGEE. CDR3 nucleotides: TGTGCCAGCAGCCTCGACAGGGAGTCCACTGAAGCTTTCTTT. It yields the protein CASSLDRESTEAFF.

The chain has TRBV29-1 and TRBJ1-1; D not resolved. V was pared by 3 bases and J by 1 base, with 3 bases between. The CDR3 covers 11 residues. CDR1 and CDR2 (germline): SQVTM, ANQGSEA. The CDR3 reads CSVDKNTEAFF. In nucleotides, the CDR3 is TGCAGCGTTGACAAGAACACTGAAGCTTTCTTT.

The chain combines TRBV6-5 with TRBJ1-6; no firm D call. The CDR3 extends over 14 amino acids. V lost 6 bases and J lost 10, with 16 bases in between. Looked up from germline, CDR1 is MNHEY and CDR2 is SVGAGI. The CDR3 coding sequence is TGTGCCAGCAGCACCCTACAGCCCAACTCACCCCTCCACTTT. Protein: CASSTLQPNSPLHF.

The V gene is TRBV19, the J gene TRBJ1-6; 7 positions agree with TRBD1. Per germline, CDR1 LNHDA and CDR2 SQIVND (reference sequence). V gave up 3 bases and J gave up 9 bases; unmatched junction bases: 8. The length of the CDR3 is 15 residues. The CDR3 sequence is CASSMKGGGSSPLHF. DNA of the CDR3: TGTGCCAGTAGTATGAAAGGGGGCGGAAGTTCACCCCTCCACTTT.

The J gene is TRBJ2-7, the V gene TRBV7-8; D is perhaps TRBD2 (6 bases). Germline V gives CDR1 SGHVS, CDR2 FQNEAQ. The CDR3 sequence is 15 residues long. Trimming removed 5 bases from V and 1 base from J, with 15 bases in between. In DNA form, the CDR3 reads TGTGCCAGCAGCCGTGGGATCGGGAGTTCCTACGAGCAGTACTTC. Translated, it gives CASSRGIGSSYEQYF.

The chain carries TRBV28 and TRBJ2-2, with D possibly being TRBD2 (6 bases). V lost 6 bases and J lost 7, with 9 bases in between. CDR3 length equals 12 residues. Germline lookup yields CDR1 MDHEN and CDR2 SYDVKM. The CDR3 sequence is CASRETSGELFF. The CDR3 DNA sequence: TGTGCCAGCAGAGAGACTAGCGGGGAGCTGTTTTTT. Together with reference TRBV28 and TRBJ2-2, the CDR3 gives the full variable domain: DVKVTQSSRYLVKRTGEKVFLECVQDMDHENMFWYRQDPGLGLRLIYFSYDVKMKEKGDIPEGYSVSREKKERFSLILESASTNQTSMYLCASRETSGELFFGEGSRLTVL.

V and J are TRBV30 and TRBJ1-1, with 10 bases aligning to TRBD1. CDR1 is GTSNPN, CDR2 SVGIG, per germline (reference sequence). There are 16 residues in the CDR3. With 3 bases clipped from V and 2 bases from J, the junction kept 9 bases outside the gene matches. The CDR3 nucleotides are TGTGCCTGGAGACGTACGGGGACAGGGGACAACACTGAAGCTTTCTTT. This sequence encodes CAWRRTGTGDNTEAFF.

The genes are TRBV9 and TRBJ1-1; TRBD1 matches at 8 bases. The CDR3 contains 16 residues. Germline CDR1 SGDLS, CDR2 YYNGEE. Unmatched junction bases numbered 11, after V lost 0 bases and J lost 7 bases. CDR3 residues: CASSVGGVGTGVEAFF. CDR3 sequence (DNA): TGTGCCAGCAGCGTAGGGGGAGTTGGGACAGGAGTTGAAGCTTTCTTT.

This rearrangement joins TRBV28 to TRBJ2-2; 9 nucleotides align to TRBD1. Per the germline V gene, CDR1 is MDHEN and CDR2 is SYDVKM. The V gene end was trimmed by 5 bases and the J gene end by 4 bases; junction bases not matched to a gene: 8. The length of the CDR3 is 16 residues. The CDR3 DNA follows: TGTGCCAGCAGTCTCCCCGGGACAGGGAGCACCGGGGAGCTGTTTTTT. It specifies CASSLPGTGSTGELFF.

This chain joins TRBV19 and TRBJ2-2, with D maybe TRBD1 (6 bases). The CDR3 extends over 15 amino acids. Germline values: CDR1 LNHDA, CDR2 SQIVND (reference sequence). The germline V and J ends were trimmed by 7 bases and 0 bases, with 12 bases remaining between them. CDR3 nucleotides: TGTGCCAGTACTGGACAGCGCTCGAACACCGGGGAGCTGTTTTTT. It yields the protein CASTGQRSNTGELFF. The variable domain in full, with the rest retrieved from reference TRBV19 and TRBJ2-2, is DGGITQSPKYLFRKEGQNVTLSCEQNLNHDAMYWYRQDPGQGLRLIYYSQIVNDFQKGDIAEGYSVSREKKESFPLTVTSAQKNPTAFYLCASTGQRSNTGELFFGEGSRLTVL.

The genes are TRBV5-4 and TRBJ1-6, with D uncertain. The CDR3 consists of 15 residues. CDR1 and CDR2 (germline): SGHNT, YYREEE (reference sequence). Trimming pared 0 bases from V and 5 bases from J, leaving 9 bases between. As DNA, the CDR3 is TGTGCCAGCAGCTTGGCCGGGGTCGATAATTCACCCCTCCACTTT. It yields the protein CASSLAGVDNSPLHF.

This chain links TRBV18 with TRBJ1-2; no firm D call. V lost 3 bases, J lost 2 bases, and 10 bases lay in between. This CDR3 is built from 14 residues. Germline-derived CDR1 and CDR2 are KGHSH and LQKENI. The CDR3 coding sequence is TGTGCCAGCTCACCGGTTAGGGAGAACTATGGCTACACCTTC. As protein: CASSPVRENYGYTF.

The chain uses TRBV4-1 and TRBJ2-3; no definite D call. Germline-derived CDR1 and CDR2 are MGHRA and YSYEKL. V lost 4 bases and J lost 0, with 14 bases in between. CDR3 length: 16 amino acids. The CDR3 sequence is CASSRYGGESTDTQYF. The CDR3 bases are TGCGCCAGCAGCCGTTACGGCGGAGAGAGCACAGATACGCAGTATTTT.

The chain carries TRBV28 and TRBJ2-1; 7 nucleotides match TRBD2. The CDR3 is made up of 16 amino acids. Germline V gene data show CDR1 as MDHEN and CDR2 as SYDVKM. Unmatched junction bases numbered 8, after V lost 3 bases and J lost 3 bases. The CDR3 region has the DNA TGTGCCAGCAGTTTGAAGGCACTAGCGTTCTACAATGAGCAGTTCTTC. Translating it yields CASSLKALAFYNEQFF.

The rearrangement uses TRBV18 and TRBJ2-3, with D uncertain. The ends were cut back, 3 bases at V and 2 bases at J, with 12 bases in the middle. Germline V gene data show CDR1 as KGHSH and CDR2 as LQKENI. This CDR3 is built from 15 residues. The CDR3 reads CASSPLHRDTDTQYF. In DNA form, the CDR3 reads TGTGCCAGCTCACCTCTCCACCGCGACACAGATACGCAGTATTTT.

This chain links TRBV27 with TRBJ2-7, with 9 bases aligning to TRBD1. The CDR3 covers 14 residues. V lost 3 bases and J lost 4; bases outside the gene matches: 4. Germline-derived CDR1 and CDR2 are MNHEY and SMNVEV (reference sequence). The chain's CDR3 is CASSFTGGSYEQYF. The CDR3, as DNA: TGTGCCAGCAGTTTTACAGGGGGCTCTTACGAGCAGTACTTC.